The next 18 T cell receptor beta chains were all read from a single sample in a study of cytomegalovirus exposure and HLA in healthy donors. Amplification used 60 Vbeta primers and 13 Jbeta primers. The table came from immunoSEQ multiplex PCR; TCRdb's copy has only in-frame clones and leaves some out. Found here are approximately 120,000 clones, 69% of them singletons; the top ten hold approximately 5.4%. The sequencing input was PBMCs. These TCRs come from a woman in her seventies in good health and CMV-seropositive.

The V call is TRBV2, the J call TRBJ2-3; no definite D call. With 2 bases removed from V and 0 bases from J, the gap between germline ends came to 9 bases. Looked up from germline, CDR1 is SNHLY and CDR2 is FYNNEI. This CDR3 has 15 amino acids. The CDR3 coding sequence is TGTGCCAGCAGTGAAAGCCCACAGAGCACAGATACGCAGTATTTT. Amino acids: CASSESPQSTDTQYF.

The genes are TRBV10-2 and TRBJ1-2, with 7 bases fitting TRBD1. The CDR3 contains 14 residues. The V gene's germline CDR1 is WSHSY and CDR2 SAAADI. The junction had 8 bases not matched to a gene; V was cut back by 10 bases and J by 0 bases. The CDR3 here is CATGTAQSNYGYTF. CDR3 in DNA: TGCGCCACCGGGACAGCACAATCTAACTATGGCTACACCTTC.

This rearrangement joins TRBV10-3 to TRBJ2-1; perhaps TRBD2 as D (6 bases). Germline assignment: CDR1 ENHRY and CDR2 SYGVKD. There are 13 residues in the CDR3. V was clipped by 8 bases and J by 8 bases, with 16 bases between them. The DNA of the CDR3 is TGTGCCATCGAGAAGGGAGGAGCCGATGAGCAGTTCTTC. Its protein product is CAIEKGGADEQFF.

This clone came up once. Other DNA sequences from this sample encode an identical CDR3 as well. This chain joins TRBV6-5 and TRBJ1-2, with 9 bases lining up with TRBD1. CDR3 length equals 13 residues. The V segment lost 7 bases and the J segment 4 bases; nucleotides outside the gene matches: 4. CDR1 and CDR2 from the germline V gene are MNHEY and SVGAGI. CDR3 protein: CASTRGQGYGYTF. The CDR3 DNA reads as TGTGCCAGCACCCGGGGACAGGGCTATGGCTACACCTTC.

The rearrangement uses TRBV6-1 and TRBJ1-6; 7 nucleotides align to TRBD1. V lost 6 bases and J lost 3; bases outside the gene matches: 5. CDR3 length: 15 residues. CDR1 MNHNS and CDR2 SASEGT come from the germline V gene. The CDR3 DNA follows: TGTGCCAGCAGGGTACGGGACAGCTATAATTCACCCCTCCACTTT. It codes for CASRVRDSYNSPLHF.

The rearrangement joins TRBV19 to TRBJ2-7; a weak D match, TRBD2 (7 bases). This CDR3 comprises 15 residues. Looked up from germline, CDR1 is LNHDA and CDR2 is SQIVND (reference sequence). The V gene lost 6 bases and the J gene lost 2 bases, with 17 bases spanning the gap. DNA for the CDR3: TGTGCCAGTAGAGGGGGGGACACGGGTGCCTACGAGCAGTACTTC. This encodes CASRGGDTGAYEQYF.

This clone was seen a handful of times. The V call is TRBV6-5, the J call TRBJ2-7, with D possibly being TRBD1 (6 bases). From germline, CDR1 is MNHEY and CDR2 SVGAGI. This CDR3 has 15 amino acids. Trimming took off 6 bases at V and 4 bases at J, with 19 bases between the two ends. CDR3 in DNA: TGTGCCAGCAGACCGACGGGCGAAGGGGGTTACGAGCAGTACTTC. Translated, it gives CASRPTGEGGYEQYF.

CDR3 sequence reads: CASSLGGMNTEAFF. In nucleotides, the CDR3 is TGCGCCAGCAGCTTGGGAGGAATGAACACTGAAGCTTTCTTT. This chain connects TRBV5-1 to TRBJ1-1; D is unresolved. V shed 0 bases and J shed 0 bases, with 6 bases lying between them. Germline V lookup: CDR1 SGHRS, CDR2 YFSETQ. This CDR3 is 14 amino acids long.

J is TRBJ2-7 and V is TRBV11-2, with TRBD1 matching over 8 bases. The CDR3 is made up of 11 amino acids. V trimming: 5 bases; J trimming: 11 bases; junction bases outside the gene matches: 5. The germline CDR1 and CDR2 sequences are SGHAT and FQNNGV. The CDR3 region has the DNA TGTGCCAGCAGCCCCGGACAGGGAGAGTACTTC. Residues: CASSPGQGEYF.

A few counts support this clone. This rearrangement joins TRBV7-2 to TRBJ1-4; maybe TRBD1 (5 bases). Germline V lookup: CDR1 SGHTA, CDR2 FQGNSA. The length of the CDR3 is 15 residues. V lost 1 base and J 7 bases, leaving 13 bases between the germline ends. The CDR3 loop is CASSLVAGQGEKLFF. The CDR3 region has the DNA TGTGCCAGCAGCTTAGTGGCAGGGCAAGGTGAAAAACTGTTTTTT.

This CDR3 is CASSQRQGDTEAFF. CDR3 DNA sequence: TGTGCCAGCAGCCAAAGACAGGGGGACACTGAAGCTTTCTTT. V and J are TRBV14 and TRBJ1-1; the match to TRBD1 covers 9 bases. The V segment lost 2 bases and the J segment 3 bases; nucleotides outside the gene matches: 1. The CDR3 loop spans 14 amino acids. Germline-derived CDR1 and CDR2 are SGHDN and FVKESK.

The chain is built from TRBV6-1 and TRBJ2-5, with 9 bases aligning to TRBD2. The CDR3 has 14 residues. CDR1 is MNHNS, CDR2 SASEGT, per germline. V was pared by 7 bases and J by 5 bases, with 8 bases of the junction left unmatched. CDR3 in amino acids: CASKGGGAGETQYF. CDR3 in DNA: TGTGCCAGCAAAGGCGGGGGGGCCGGGGAGACCCAGTACTTC.

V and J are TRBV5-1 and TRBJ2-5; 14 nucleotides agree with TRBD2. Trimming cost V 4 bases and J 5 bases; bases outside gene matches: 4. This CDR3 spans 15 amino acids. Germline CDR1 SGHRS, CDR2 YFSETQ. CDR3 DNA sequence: TGCGCCAGCAGCCTGACTAGCGGGGGGGCTGAGACCCAGTACTTC. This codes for CASSLTSGGAETQYF.

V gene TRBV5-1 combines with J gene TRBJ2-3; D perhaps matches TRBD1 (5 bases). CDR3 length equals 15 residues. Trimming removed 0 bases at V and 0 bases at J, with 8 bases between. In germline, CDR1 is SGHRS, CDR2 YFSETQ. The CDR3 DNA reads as TGCGCCAGCAGCTTGGATGGACAAAGCACAGATACGCAGTATTTT. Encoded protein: CASSLDGQSTDTQYF.

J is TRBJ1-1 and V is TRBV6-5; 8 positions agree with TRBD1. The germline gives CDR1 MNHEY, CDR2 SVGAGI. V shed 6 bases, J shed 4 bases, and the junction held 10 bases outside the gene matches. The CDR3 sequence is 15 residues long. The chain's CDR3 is CASRPVTGGGTEAFF. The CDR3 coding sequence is TGTGCCAGCAGACCGGTCACAGGGGGAGGCACTGAAGCTTTCTTT.

The CDR3 DNA sequence: TGTGCCTGGAGTAGAGGGTTGGGTCCCTACGAGCAGTACTTC. Its protein product is CAWSRGLGPYEQYF. The chain employs TRBV30 and TRBJ2-7, with a tentative D call TRBD2 (5 bases). The CDR3 contains 14 residues. Trimming removed 2 bases from V and 2 bases from J, with 13 bases in between. The germline CDR1 and CDR2 sequences are GTSNPN and SVGIG (reference sequence).

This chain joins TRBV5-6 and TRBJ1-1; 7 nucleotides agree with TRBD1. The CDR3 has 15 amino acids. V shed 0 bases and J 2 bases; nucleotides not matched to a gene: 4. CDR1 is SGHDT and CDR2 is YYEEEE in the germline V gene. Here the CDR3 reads CASSLARTGNTEAFF. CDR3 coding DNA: TGTGCCAGCAGCTTGGCCAGGACAGGTAACACTGAAGCTTTCTTT.

The CDR3 DNA follows: TGCGCCAGCAGCCTGGACGGGGACACTGAAGCTTTCTTT. Translating it yields CASSLDGDTEAFF. J is TRBJ1-1 and V is TRBV5-1, with D unresolved. CDR1 and CDR2 (germline): SGHRS, YFSETQ. The V end was cut by 4 bases, the J end by 3 bases, with 10 bases between. The CDR3 is 13 amino acids.